The 30 T cell receptor beta chains reported below all come from one sample, sequenced in a study of shared clonotypes between healthy human individuals. Cells designated naive CD8 were CD45RO-negative and were positively selected for CCR7, with terminally differentiated effector memory CD45RA+ cells excluded. Only in-frame clones appear in the TCRdb table, and some are missing; sequencing was by immunoSEQ multiplex PCR. This table holds approximately 2,200,000 clones, 90% to 95% found once. The specimen sequenced was naive CD8+ T cells from PBMCs. These receptors all stem from a man between 18 and 29 years old in good health. Some clones in this sample may be carry-over from other donors' samples.

The chain's CDR3 is CSVEDPDGVYEQYF. As DNA, the CDR3 is TGCAGCGTTGAAGATCCGGACGGGGTGTACGAGCAGTACTTC. The J gene is TRBJ2-7, the V gene TRBV29-1; perhaps TRBD2 as D (5 bases). Germline V gene lookup returns CDR1 SQVTM and CDR2 ANQGSEA. Trimming removed 0 bases from V and 4 bases from J, with 13 bases in between. The CDR3 has 14 residues.

The CDR3 here is CASSEHWAGGEYEQYF. The CDR3 DNA reads as TGTGCCAGCAGTGAACACTGGGCAGGGGGTGAATACGAGCAGTACTTC. The chain uses TRBV2 and TRBJ2-7; 7 nucleotides align to TRBD1. Germline CDR1 is SNHLY and CDR2 is FYNNEI. This CDR3 has 16 amino acids. V shed 2 bases and J 4 bases; nucleotides not matched to a gene: 11.

This rearrangement joins TRBV30 to TRBJ2-7, with unresolved D. Germline CDR1 reads GTSNPN; CDR2 reads SVGIG (reference sequence). CDR3 length: 16 residues. Trimming took 2 bases from V and 1 from J, leaving 18 bases between them. This CDR3 is CAWSRQAVTRSYEQYF. CDR3 coding DNA: TGTGCCTGGAGTCGCCAGGCTGTTACCCGGTCCTACGAGCAGTACTTC.

Regarding this clone: Other DNA sequences in the same sample also yield this CDR3. V is TRBV28 and J is TRBJ2-5; D remains unclear. TRBJ2-7 explains the end of the DNA better; the J call may be wrong. The CDR3 length is 11 residues. Germline V CDR1 and CDR2: MDHEN, SYDVKM. This CDR3 reads CASSPAYEQYF. DNA for the CDR3: TGTGCCAGCAGCCCCGCCTACGAGCAGTACTTC.

This chain connects TRBV9 to TRBJ2-5, with 7 bases aligning to TRBD1. There are 14 residues in the CDR3. V was clipped by 4 bases and J by 3 bases; unmatched bases: 6. The germline gives CDR1 SGDLS, CDR2 YYNGEE. CDR3 loop: CASSPPTGEETQYF. In nucleotides, the CDR3 is TGTGCCAGCAGCCCTCCTACAGGGGAAGAGACCCAGTACTTC.

The chain uses TRBV5-1 and TRBJ1-1, with a tentative D call TRBD1 (5 bases). This CDR3 has 14 residues. The germline CDR1 and CDR2 sequences are SGHRS and YFSETQ. The germline V and J ends were trimmed by 2 bases and 1 base, with 9 bases remaining between them. Here the CDR3 reads CASSFSGPNTEAFF. CDR3 sequence (DNA): TGCGCCAGCAGCTTTTCAGGGCCGAACACTGAAGCTTTCTTT.

This rearrangement joins TRBV27 to TRBJ2-1; 10 bases align to TRBD2. CDR1 and CDR2 from the germline V gene are MNHEY and SMNVEV (reference sequence). This CDR3 contains 17 residues. V shed 4 bases and J 5 bases; nucleotides not matched to a gene: 11. Here the CDR3 reads CASSSRPAGGWDNEQFF. The DNA of the CDR3 is TGTGCCAGCAGTTCCCGCCCAGCGGGAGGGTGGGACAATGAGCAGTTCTTC.

The chain has TRBV19 and TRBJ2-7; 8 bases align to TRBD1. The trim removed 6 bases at V and 1 base at J, leaving 8 bases unmatched. Looked up from germline, CDR1 is LNHDA and CDR2 is SQIVND (reference sequence). This CDR3 region has 15 residues. CDR3 in DNA: TGTGCCAGTAGGAAGGACAGGGAAGGTTCCTACGAGCAGTACTTC. Amino acids: CASRKDREGSYEQYF.

This rearrangement joins TRBV29-1 to TRBJ2-7; TRBD2 agrees at 8 bases. CDR1 is SQVTM, CDR2 ANQGSEA, per germline. Trimming removed 1 base from V and 5 bases from J; junction bases left unmatched: 4. There are 13 residues in the CDR3. CDR3 amino acids: CSVEAGGPDEQYF. DNA of the CDR3: TGCAGCGTTGAAGCGGGAGGGCCCGACGAGCAGTACTTC.

As concerns this clone: In the same sample, other DNA sequences code for this CDR3. V and J are TRBV9 and TRBJ2-7; TRBD2 aligns across 13 bases. This CDR3 comprises 15 residues. V lost 3 bases to trimming and J lost 1 base; unmatched junction nucleotides: 1. Germline V gene lookup returns CDR1 SGDLS and CDR2 YYNGEE. This chain's CDR3 is CASSAGLAGSYEQYF. The CDR3 bases are TGTGCCAGCAGCGCGGGACTAGCGGGGTCCTACGAGCAGTACTTC.

J is TRBJ2-5 and V is TRBV9; TRBD2 aligns across 9 bases. The CDR3 length is 16 residues. CDR1 SGDLS and CDR2 YYNGEE come from the germline V gene. J gave up 0 bases and V 0 bases, and 3 bases lay outside the gene matches. CDR3 sequence (DNA): TGTGCCAGCAGCGTAGGGACTAGCGAGTACCAAGAGACCCAGTACTTC. It is translated as CASSVGTSEYQETQYF.

This chain connects TRBV5-4 to TRBJ1-1; 7 bases fit TRBD1. With V trimmed by 5 bases and J by 4 bases, 5 bases remained unmatched. Germline V CDR1 and CDR2: SGHNT, YYREEE (reference sequence). This CDR3 is 13 amino acids long. CDR3 amino acids: CASSPTGLTEAFF. CDR3 in DNA: TGTGCCAGCAGTCCGACAGGGCTCACTGAAGCTTTCTTT.

Concerning this clone itself: This CDR3 is also generated by other DNA sequences in the sample. The chain uses TRBV6-5 and TRBJ2-2; D might be TRBD2 (5 bases). V was trimmed by 0 bases and J by 2 bases, leaving 7 bases between them. The CDR3 runs 15 residues. Germline values: CDR1 MNHEY, CDR2 SVGAGI. CDR3 loop: CASSYSRENTGELFF. CDR3 coding DNA: TGTGCCAGCAGTTACTCCCGGGAAAACACCGGGGAGCTGTTTTTT.

V and J are TRBV7-3 and TRBJ2-5; D not resolved. The CDR3 totals 17 residues. V dropped 0 bases and J dropped 2 bases, with 16 bases sitting between them. Per the germline V gene, CDR1 is SGHTA and CDR2 is FQGTGA. CDR3 DNA: TGTGCCAGCAGCTTAACGGGGTGGTGGGCCGAACAAGAGACCCAGTACTTC. As protein: CASSLTGWWAEQETQYF.

The chain recombines TRBV2 with TRBJ2-1; maybe TRBD2 (6 bases). V was trimmed by 0 bases and J by 4 bases, leaving 16 bases between them. Germline V CDR1 and CDR2: SNHLY, FYNNEI. The length of the CDR3 is 17 residues. CDR3 protein: CASSEAYSGATYNEQFF. DNA of the CDR3: TGTGCCAGCAGTGAAGCATATTCGGGAGCAACATACAATGAGCAGTTCTTC.

The rearrangement uses TRBV5-6 and TRBJ1-4; weak D call: TRBD1 (5 bases). Germline-derived CDR1 and CDR2 are SGHDT and YYEEEE. The CDR3 loop spans 15 amino acids. V shed 4 bases and J shed 4 bases, with 14 bases lying between them. The CDR3: CASSGGTNHNEKLFF. The CDR3 nucleotides read TGTGCCAGCAGCGGAGGGACCAACCATAATGAAAAACTGTTTTTT.

The chain carries TRBV14 and TRBJ2-3; 10 bases map to TRBD1. CDR3 size: 15 residues. V was clipped by 5 bases and J by 6 bases; unmatched bases: 8. CDR1 is SGHDN and CDR2 is FVKESK in the germline V gene. The CDR3 loop reads CASSARDRGWDTQYF. CDR3 DNA sequence: TGTGCCAGCAGCGCCCGGGACAGGGGTTGGGATACGCAGTATTTT.

As for this clone: This CDR3 is also generated by other DNA sequences in the sample. This rearrangement joins TRBV9 to TRBJ2-3; 7 bases are a match to TRBD2. The CDR3 has 15 amino acids. Trimming at V came to 0 bases and at J to 2 bases, leaving 3 bases not matched to a gene. Germline CDR1 and CDR2: SGDLS and YYNGEE. The CDR3 sequence: CASSVAGGVTDTQYF. CDR3 nucleotide sequence: TGTGCCAGCAGCGTAGCGGGGGGAGTCACAGATACGCAGTATTTT.

This chain joins TRBV7-6 and TRBJ1-1; D not resolved. Trimming shortened V by 2 bases and J by 0 bases, and 10 bases separated the two germline ends. This CDR3 contains 15 residues. Germline CDR1 is SGHVS and CDR2 is FNYEAQ. The CDR3: CASSLQLIMNTEAFF. The CDR3 DNA sequence: TGTGCCAGCAGCTTACAGCTCATCATGAACACTGAAGCTTTCTTT.

The J gene is TRBJ2-3, the V gene TRBV27; 8 bases agree with TRBD1. Germline values: CDR1 MNHEY, CDR2 SMNVEV (reference sequence). The V gene end was trimmed by 6 bases and the J gene end by 5 bases; junction bases not matched to a gene: 19. The CDR3 is made up of 18 amino acids. The CDR3 DNA reads TGTGCCAGCAGCTATACAGAAGGGACAGGTGCCCGAGGAGATACGCAGTATTTT. Its protein product is CASSYTEGTGARGDTQYF.

The chain has TRBV28 and TRBJ2-7; D not resolved. The CDR3 extends over 13 amino acids. The germline V gene has CDR1 MDHEN and CDR2 SYDVKM. V was clipped by 6 bases and J by 5 bases, with 14 bases between them. In DNA form, the CDR3 reads TGTGCCAGCAGCCCCCTCCTAGTTGACGAGCAGTACTTC. The encoded protein is CASSPLLVDEQYF.

This chain uses TRBV11-2 with TRBJ2-2; 8 bases align to TRBD2. From germline, CDR1 is SGHAT and CDR2 FQNNGV. Trimming removed 5 bases from V and 6 bases from J; junction bases left unmatched: 8. The CDR3 extends over 15 amino acids. CDR3 nucleotide sequence: TGTGCCAGCAGCCGAGCGGGAGAGTGGTCCGGGGAGCTGTTTTTT. Translation gives CASSRAGEWSGELFF.

The gene calls are TRBV4-2 and TRBJ2-7; 8 bases agree with TRBD1. This CDR3 comprises 16 residues. The germline V gene encodes CDR1 LGHNA and CDR2 YNFKEQ. V gave up 1 base and J gave up 5 bases; unmatched junction bases: 10. The CDR3 here is CASSQAWTGPTNEQYF. The CDR3 DNA reads as TGTGCCAGCAGCCAAGCTTGGACAGGGCCCACCAACGAGCAGTACTTC.

J is TRBJ2-7 and V is TRBV13; tentative D call: TRBD1 (6 bases). The CDR3 consists of 14 residues. Trimming removed 5 bases at V and 4 bases at J, with 15 bases between. Germline loops: CDR1 PRHDT, CDR2 FYEKMQ (reference sequence). The DNA of the CDR3 is TGTGCCAGCAGCCCCTCCCAGGGGAGTTACGAGCAGTACTTC. Protein: CASSPSQGSYEQYF. The variable domain in full, with the rest retrieved from reference TRBV13 and TRBJ2-7, is AAGVIQSPRHLIKEKRETATLKCYPIPRHDTVYWYQQGPGQDPQFLISFYEKMQSDKGSIPDRFSAQQFSDYHSELNMSSLELGDSALYFCASSPSQGSYEQYFGPGTRLTVT.

The V call is TRBV28, the J call TRBJ2-7, with D tentatively TRBD1 (5 bases). There are 13 residues in the CDR3. Germline values: CDR1 MDHEN, CDR2 SYDVKM. V was clipped by 7 bases and J by 3 bases, with 13 bases between them. CDR3 DNA: TGTGCCAGCACCCTGGCAGGGAACTACGAGCAGTACTTC. It is translated as CASTLAGNYEQYF.

The chain employs TRBV19 and TRBJ2-3, with 11 bases fitting TRBD2. CDR1 LNHDA and CDR2 SQIVND come from the germline V gene (reference sequence). The CDR3 is made up of 15 amino acids. J gave up 4 bases and V 5 bases, and 5 bases lay outside the gene matches. The CDR3 is CASSLLAGEADTQYF. Written as DNA, the CDR3 is TGTGCCAGTAGTTTACTAGCGGGAGAGGCAGATACGCAGTATTTT.

The V gene is TRBV27, the J gene TRBJ1-2; the match to TRBD1 covers 8 bases. This CDR3 comprises 14 residues. V shed 3 bases and J 6 bases; nucleotides not matched to a gene: 6. Germline CDR1 reads MNHEY; CDR2 reads SMNVEV (reference sequence). The CDR3 DNA follows: TGTGCCAGCAGTTTTGGCCAGGGGGCGAATGGCTACACCTTC. It yields the protein CASSFGQGANGYTF.

The rearrangement joins TRBV4-3 to TRBJ1-1; D gene uncertain. The CDR3 length is 16 residues. Germline assignment: CDR1 LGHNA and CDR2 YSLEER. Trimming cost V 0 bases and J 0 bases, with 11 bases left between them. This CDR3 is CASSQEVIRMNTEAFF. The DNA for the CDR3 is TGCGCCAGCAGCCAAGAAGTTATACGGATGAACACTGAAGCTTTCTTT.

The chain uses TRBV7-9 and TRBJ1-2; D is unresolved. The V end lost 5 bases, the J end lost 2 bases, and 12 bases lay between the germline ends. The CDR3 totals 14 residues. Germline-derived CDR1 and CDR2 are SEHNR and FQNEAQ (reference sequence). CDR3 DNA: TGTGCCAGCAGCCCCTCGGGCGGGAACTATGGCTACACCTTC. Translation gives CASSPSGGNYGYTF.

This sequence joins TRBV7-9 and TRBJ1-1; D ambiguous. V dropped 5 bases and J dropped 6 bases, with 13 bases sitting between them. CDR3 length: 13 amino acids. CDR1 and CDR2 from the germline V gene are SEHNR and FQNEAQ (reference sequence). CDR3 nucleotides: TGTGCCAGCAGCCCCGGCGGGGTGCCTGAAGCTTTCTTT. This codes for CASSPGGVPEAFF.